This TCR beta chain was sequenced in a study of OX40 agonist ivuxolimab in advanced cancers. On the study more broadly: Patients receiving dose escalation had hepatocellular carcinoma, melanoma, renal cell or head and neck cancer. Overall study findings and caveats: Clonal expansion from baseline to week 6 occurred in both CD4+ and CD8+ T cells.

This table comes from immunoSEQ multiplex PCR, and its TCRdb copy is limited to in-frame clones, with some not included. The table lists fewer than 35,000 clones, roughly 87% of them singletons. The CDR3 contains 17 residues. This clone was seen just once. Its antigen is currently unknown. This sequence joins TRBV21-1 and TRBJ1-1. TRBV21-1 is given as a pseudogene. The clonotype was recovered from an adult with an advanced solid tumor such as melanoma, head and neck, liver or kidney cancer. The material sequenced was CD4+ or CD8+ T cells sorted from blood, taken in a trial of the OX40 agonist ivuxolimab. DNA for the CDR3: TGTGCCAGCAGCAAAGTTCAGCGGGGGAGAGGGAACACTGAAGCTTTCTTT. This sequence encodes CASSKVQRGRGNTEAFF.